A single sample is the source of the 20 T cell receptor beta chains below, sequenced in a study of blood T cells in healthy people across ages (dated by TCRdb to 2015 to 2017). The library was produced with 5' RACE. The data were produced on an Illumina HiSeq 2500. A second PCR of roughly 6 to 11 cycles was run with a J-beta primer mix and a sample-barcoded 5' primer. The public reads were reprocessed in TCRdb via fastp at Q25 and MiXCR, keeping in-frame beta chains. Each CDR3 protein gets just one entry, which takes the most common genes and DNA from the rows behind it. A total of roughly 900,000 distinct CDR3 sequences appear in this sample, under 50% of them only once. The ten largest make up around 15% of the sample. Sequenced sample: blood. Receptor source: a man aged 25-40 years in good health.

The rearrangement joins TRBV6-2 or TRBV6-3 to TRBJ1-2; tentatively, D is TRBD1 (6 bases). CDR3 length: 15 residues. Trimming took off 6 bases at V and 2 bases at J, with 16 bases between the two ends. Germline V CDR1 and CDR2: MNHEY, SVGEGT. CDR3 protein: CASSPDTTGNYGYTF. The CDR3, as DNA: TGTGCCAGCAGCCCGGACACCACAGGGAACTATGGCTACACCTTC.

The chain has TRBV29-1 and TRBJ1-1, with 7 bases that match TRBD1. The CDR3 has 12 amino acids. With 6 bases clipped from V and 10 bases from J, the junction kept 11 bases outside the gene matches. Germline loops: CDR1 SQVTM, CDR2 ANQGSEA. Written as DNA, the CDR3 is TGCAGCGTCGCCGCTGACAGGGTAGGAGCTTTCTTT. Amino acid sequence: CSVAADRVGAFF. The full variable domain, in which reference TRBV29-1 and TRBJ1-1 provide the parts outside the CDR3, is SAVISQKPSRDICQRGTSLTIQCQVDSQVTMMFWYRQQPGQSLTLIATANQGSEATYESGFVIDKFPISRPNLTFSTLTVSNMSPEDSSIYLCSVAADRVGAFFGQGTRLTVV.

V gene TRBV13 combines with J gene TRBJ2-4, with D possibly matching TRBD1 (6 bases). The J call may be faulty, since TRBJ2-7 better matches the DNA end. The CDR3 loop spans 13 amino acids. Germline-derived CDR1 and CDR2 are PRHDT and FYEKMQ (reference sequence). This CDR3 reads CASSLGQGPEQYF. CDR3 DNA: TGTGCCAGCAGCTTAGGACAGGGCCCCGAGCAGTACTTC.

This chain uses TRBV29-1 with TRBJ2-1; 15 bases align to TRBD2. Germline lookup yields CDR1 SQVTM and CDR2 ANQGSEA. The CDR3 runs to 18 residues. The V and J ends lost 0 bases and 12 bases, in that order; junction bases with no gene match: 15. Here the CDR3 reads CSVEDPTAGLAGGAWQFF. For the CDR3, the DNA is TGCAGCGTTGAAGACCCCACCGCGGGACTAGCGGGGGGCGCATGGCAGTTCTTC.

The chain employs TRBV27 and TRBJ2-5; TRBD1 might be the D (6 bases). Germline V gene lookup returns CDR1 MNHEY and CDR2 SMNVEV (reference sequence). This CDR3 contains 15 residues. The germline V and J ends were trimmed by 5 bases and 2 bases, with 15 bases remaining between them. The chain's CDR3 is CASSKTGDEQETQYF. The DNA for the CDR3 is TGTGCCAGCAGTAAGACAGGAGACGAACAAGAGACCCAGTACTTC.

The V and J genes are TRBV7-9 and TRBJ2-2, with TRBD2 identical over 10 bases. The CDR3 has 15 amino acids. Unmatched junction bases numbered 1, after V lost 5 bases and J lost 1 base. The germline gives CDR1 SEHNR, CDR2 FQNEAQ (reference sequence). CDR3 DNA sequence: TGTGCCAGCAGCCGACTAGCGGGGAACACCGGGGAGCTGTTTTTT. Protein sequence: CASSRLAGNTGELFF.

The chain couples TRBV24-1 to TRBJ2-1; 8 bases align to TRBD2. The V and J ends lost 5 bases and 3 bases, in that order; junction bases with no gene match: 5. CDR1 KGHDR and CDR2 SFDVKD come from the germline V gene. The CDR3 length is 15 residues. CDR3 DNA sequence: TGTGCCACCAGTGGTTCAGCGGGAGTCTACAATGAGCAGTTCTTC. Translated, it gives CATSGSAGVYNEQFF.

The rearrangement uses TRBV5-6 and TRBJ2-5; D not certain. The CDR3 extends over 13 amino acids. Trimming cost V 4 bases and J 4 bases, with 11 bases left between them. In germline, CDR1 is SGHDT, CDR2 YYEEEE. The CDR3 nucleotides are TGTGCCAGCAGCGACCTAAGTTTAGAGACCCAGTACTTC. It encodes CASSDLSLETQYF. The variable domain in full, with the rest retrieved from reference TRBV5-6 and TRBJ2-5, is DAGVTQSPTHLIKTRGQQVTLRCSPKSGHDTVSWYQQALGQGPQFIFQYYEEEERQRGNFPDRFSGHQFPNYSSELNVNALLLGDSALYLCASSDLSLETQYFGPGTRLLVL.

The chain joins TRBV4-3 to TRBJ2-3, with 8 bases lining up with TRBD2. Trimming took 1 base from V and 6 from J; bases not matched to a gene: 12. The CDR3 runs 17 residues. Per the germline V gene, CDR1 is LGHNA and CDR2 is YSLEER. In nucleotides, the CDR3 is TGCGCCAGCAGCCAAGGACTTGGGACTAGTGTTAGTGATACGCAGTATTTT. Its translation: CASSQGLGTSVSDTQYF.

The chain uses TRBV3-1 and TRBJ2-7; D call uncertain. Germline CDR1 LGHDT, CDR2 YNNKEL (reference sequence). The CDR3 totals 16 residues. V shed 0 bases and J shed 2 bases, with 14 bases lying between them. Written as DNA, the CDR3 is TGTGCCAGCAGCCAAGATCGCAGCATAAGGACCTACGAGCAGTACTTC. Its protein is CASSQDRSIRTYEQYF.

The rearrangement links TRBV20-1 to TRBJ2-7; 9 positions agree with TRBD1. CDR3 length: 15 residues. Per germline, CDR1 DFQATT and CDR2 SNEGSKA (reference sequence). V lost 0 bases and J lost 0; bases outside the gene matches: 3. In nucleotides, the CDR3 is TGCAGTGCTAGAGATGACAGGGGGAGCTCCTACGAGCAGTACTTC. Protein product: CSARDDRGSSYEQYF.

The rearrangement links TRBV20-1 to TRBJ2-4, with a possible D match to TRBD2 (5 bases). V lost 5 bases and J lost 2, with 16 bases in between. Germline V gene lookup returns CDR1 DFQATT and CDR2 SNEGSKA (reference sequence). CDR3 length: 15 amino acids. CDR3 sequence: CSADTRENSKNIQYF. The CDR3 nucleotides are TGCAGTGCTGACACGAGGGAGAACTCCAAAAACATTCAGTACTTC.

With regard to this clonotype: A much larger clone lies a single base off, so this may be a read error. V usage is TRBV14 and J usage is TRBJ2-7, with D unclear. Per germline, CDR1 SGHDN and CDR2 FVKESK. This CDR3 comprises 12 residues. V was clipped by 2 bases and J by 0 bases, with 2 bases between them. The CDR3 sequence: CASSQYSYEQYF. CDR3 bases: TGTGCCAGCAGCCAATACTCCTACGAGCAGTACTTC.

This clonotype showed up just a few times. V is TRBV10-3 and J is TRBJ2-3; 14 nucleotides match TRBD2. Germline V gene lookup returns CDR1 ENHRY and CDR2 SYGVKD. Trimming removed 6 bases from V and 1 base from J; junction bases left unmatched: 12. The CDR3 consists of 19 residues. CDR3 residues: CAISPGLAGGLKGTDTQYF. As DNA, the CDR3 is TGTGCCATCAGCCCCGGACTAGCGGGGGGCCTCAAAGGCACAGATACGCAGTATTTT.

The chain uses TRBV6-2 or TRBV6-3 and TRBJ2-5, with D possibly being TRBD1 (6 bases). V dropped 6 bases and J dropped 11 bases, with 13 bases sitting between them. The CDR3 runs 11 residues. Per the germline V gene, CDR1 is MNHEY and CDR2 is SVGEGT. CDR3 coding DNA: TGTGCCAGCAGGGATGAGGGGGAGCAGTACTTC. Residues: CASRDEGEQYF.

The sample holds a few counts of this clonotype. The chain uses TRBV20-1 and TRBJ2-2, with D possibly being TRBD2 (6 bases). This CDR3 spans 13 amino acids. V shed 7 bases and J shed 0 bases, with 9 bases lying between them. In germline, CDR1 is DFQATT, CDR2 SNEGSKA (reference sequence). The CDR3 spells CSVGTANTGELFF. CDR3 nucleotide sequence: TGCAGTGTCGGGACTGCGAACACCGGGGAGCTGTTTTTT.

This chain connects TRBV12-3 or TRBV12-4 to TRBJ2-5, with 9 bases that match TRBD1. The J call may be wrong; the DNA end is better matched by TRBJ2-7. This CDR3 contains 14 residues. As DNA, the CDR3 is TGTGCCAGCAGTCGCCGGGACAGGGTTGTCGAGCAGTACTTC. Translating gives CASSRRDRVVEQYF.

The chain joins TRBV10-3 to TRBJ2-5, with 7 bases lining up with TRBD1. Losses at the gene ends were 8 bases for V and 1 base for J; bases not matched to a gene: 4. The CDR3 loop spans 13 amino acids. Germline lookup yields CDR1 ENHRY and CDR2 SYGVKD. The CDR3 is CAIGDRAQETQYF. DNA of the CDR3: TGTGCCATCGGCGACAGGGCCCAAGAGACCCAGTACTTC.

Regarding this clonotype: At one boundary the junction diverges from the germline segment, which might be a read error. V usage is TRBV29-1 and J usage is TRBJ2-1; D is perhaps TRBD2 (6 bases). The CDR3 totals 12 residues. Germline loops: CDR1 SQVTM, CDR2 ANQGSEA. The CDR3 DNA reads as TGCAGCGCCGCGGGATCCTACGATGAGCAGTTCTTC. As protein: CSAAGSYDEQFF.

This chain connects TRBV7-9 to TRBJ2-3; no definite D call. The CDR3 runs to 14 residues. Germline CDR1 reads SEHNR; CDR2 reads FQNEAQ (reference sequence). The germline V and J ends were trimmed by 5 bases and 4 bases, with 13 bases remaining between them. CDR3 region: CASSPDMVSDTQYF. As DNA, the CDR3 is TGTGCCAGCAGCCCTGACATGGTGTCAGATACGCAGTATTTT.